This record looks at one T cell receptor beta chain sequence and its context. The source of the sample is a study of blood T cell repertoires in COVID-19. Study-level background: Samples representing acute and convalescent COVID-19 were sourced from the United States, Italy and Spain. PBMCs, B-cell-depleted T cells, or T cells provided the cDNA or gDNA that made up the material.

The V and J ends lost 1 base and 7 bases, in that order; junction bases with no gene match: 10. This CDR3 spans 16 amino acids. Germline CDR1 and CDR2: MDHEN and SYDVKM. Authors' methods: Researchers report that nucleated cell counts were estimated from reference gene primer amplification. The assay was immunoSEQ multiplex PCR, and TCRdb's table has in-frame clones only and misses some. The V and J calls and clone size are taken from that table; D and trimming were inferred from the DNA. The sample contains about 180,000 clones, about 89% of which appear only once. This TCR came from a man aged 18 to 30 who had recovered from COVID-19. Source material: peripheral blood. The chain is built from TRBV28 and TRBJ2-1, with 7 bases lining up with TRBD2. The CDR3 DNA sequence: TGTGCCAGCAGTTTATATATCGGGGGAGGGGAAAATGAGCAGTTCTTC. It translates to CASSLYIGGGENEQFF.